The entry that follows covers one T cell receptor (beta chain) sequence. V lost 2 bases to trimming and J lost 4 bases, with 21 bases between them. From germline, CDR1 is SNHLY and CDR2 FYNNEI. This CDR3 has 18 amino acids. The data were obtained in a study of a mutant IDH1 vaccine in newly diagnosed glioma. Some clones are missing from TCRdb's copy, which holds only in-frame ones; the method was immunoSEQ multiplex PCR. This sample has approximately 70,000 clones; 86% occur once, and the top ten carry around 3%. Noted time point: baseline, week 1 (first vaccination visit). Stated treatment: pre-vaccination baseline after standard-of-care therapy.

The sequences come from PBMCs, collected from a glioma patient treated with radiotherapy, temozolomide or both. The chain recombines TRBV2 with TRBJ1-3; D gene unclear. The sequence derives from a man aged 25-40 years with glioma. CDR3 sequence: CASSERAAAGSRGNTIYF. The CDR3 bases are TGTGCCAGCAGTGAAAGGGCAGCGGCAGGATCGAGGGGAAACACCATATATTTT.